This TCR beta chain is from a study of neoadjuvant nivolumab and ipilimumab in lung cancer. Regarding the study as a whole: TCR receptors were sequenced in few samples. TCR richness and clonality were higher in tumors than adjacent uninvolved lung.

Assay: immunoSEQ multiplex PCR; the TCRdb copy retains only in-frame clones and omits some. Of about 38,000 clones in the sample, roughly 89% were seen once. The CDR3 is 15 amino acids. Deletions cut 5 bases from V and 4 bases from J, with 15 bases between. Germline CDR1 is LNHNV and CDR2 is YYDKDF (reference sequence). Of note for this clone: Its target is unknown.

This clonotype was obtained from an adult with non-small cell lung cancer. This chain joins TRBV15 and TRBJ1-5; D possibly corresponds to TRBD1 (6 bases). The input for sequencing was peripheral blood, taken before neoadjuvant nivolumab, alone or with ipilimumab. The CDR3 nucleotides read TGTGCCACCAGCTCGAGACGAACAGGGAATCAGCCCCAGCATTTT. Translated, it gives CATSSRRTGNQPQHF.